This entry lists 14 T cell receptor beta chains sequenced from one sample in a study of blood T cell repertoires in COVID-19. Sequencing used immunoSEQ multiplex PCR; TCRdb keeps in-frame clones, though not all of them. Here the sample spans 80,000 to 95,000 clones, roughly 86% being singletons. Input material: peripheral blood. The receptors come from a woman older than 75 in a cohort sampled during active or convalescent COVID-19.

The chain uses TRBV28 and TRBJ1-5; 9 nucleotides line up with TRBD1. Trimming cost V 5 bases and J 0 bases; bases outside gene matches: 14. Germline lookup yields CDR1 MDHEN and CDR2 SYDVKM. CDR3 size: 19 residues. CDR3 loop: CASSDPPGQGGLSNQPQHF. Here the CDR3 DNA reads TGTGCCAGCAGTGACCCTCCGGGACAGGGTGGGCTTAGCAATCAGCCCCAGCATTTT.

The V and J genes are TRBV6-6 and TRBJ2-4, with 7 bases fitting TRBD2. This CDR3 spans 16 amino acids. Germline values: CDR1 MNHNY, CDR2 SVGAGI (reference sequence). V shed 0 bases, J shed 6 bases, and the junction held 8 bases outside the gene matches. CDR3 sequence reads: CASSYSAGDVLNIQYF. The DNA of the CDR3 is TGTGCCAGCAGTTACTCTGCGGGAGATGTACTAAACATTCAGTACTTC.

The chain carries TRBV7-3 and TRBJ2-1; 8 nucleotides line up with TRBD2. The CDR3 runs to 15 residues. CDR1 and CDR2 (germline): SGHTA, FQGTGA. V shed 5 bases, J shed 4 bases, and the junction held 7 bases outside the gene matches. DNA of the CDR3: TGTGCCAGCAGCGCCCTAGCGGGTATTTACAATGAGCAGTTCTTC. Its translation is CASSALAGIYNEQFF.

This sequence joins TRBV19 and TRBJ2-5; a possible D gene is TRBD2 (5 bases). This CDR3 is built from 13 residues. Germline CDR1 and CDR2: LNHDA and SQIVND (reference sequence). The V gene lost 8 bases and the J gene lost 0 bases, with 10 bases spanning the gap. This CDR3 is CASSADYQETQYF. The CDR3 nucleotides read TGTGCCAGTTCCGCGGACTACCAAGAGACCCAGTACTTC.

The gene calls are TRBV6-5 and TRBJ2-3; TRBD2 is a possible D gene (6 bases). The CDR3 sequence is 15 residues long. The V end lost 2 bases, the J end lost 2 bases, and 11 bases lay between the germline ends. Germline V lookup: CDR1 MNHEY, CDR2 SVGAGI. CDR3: CASSYGAGLTDTQYF. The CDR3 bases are TGTGCCAGCAGTTACGGGGCGGGACTCACAGATACGCAGTATTTT.

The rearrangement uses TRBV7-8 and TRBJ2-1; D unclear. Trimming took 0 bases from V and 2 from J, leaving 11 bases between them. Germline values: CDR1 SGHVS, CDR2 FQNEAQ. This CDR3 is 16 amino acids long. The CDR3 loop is CASSLAPTPTYNEQFF. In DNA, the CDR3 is TGTGCCAGCAGCTTAGCCCCTACTCCGACCTACAATGAGCAGTTCTTC.

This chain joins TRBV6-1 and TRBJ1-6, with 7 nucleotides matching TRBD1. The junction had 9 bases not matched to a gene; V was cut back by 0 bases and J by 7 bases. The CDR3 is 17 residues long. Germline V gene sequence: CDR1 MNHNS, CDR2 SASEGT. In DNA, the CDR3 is TGTGCCAGCAGTGAAGCAGTCGGGGGACAGAAGAATTCACCCCTCCACTTT. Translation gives CASSEAVGGQKNSPLHF.

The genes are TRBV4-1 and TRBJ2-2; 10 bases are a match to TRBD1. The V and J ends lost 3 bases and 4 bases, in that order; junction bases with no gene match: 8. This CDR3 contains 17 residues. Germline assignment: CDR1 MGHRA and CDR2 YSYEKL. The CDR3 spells CASSQGPGQGITGELFF. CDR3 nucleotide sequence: TGCGCCAGCAGCCAGGGTCCGGGACAGGGGATCACCGGGGAGCTGTTTTTT.

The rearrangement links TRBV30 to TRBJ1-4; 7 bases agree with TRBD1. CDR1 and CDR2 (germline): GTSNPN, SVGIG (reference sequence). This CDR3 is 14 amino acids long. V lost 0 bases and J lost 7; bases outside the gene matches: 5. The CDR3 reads CAWSVGGGGEKLFF. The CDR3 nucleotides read TGTGCCTGGAGTGTAGGGGGCGGTGGTGAAAAACTGTTTTTT. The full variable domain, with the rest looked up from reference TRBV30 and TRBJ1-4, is SQTIHQWPATLVQPVGSPLSLECTVEGTSNPNLYWYRQAAGRGLQLLFYSVGIGQISSEVPQNLSASRPQDRQFILSSKKLLLSDSGFYLCAWSVGGGGEKLFFGSGTQLSVL.

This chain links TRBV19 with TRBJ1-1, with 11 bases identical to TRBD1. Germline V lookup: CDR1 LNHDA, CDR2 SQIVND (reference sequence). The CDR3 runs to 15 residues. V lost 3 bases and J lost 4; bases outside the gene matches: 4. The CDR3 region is CASSMAGTGGTEAFF. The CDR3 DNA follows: TGTGCCAGTAGTATGGCAGGGACAGGGGGCACTGAAGCTTTCTTT.

The DNA for the CDR3 is TGTGCCAGCATGTTTGTTCAGGAGAACACTGAAGCTTTCTTT. Translation: CASMFVQENTEAFF. The chain is built from TRBV6-5 and TRBJ1-1; D is unresolved. The CDR3 loop spans 14 amino acids. V was clipped by 7 bases and J by 1 base, with 13 bases between them. The germline V gene has CDR1 MNHEY and CDR2 SVGAGI.

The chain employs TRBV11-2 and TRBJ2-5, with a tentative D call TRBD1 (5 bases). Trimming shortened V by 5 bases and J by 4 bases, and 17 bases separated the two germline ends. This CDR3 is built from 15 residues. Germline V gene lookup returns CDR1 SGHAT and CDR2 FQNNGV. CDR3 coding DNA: TGTGCCAGCAGCCCCATGTCTAGGGGCCTAGAGACCCAGTACTTC. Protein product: CASSPMSRGLETQYF.

The CDR3 nucleotides read TGTGCCAGCAGCTTAACCGGGTACCGCACAGATACGCAGTATTTT. Residues: CASSLTGYRTDTQYF. This chain joins TRBV7-3 and TRBJ2-3, with D hard to call. This CDR3 is 15 amino acids long. Germline V gene data show CDR1 as SGHTA and CDR2 as FQGTGA. The ends were cut back, 0 bases at V and 1 base at J, with 8 bases in the middle.

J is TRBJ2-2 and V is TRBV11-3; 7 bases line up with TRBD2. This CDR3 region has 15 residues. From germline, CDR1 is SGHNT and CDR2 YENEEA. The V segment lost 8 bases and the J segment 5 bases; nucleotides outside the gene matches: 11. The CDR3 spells CASAIVTSETGELFF. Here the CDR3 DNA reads TGTGCCAGCGCCATCGTCACTAGCGAGACCGGGGAGCTGTTTTTT.